This is a list of T cell receptor beta chains from one sample in a study of control samples from healthy donors and cancer patients. The protocol was immunoSEQ multiplex PCR, while the TCRdb copy is restricted to in-frame clones and leaves out a portion. The data contain approximately 150,000 clones, roughly 92% of them singletons. Sequencing was performed on blood. The receptors here all came from a woman aged 25 to 39 in good health. Both conserved end residues are part of each CDR3. Fields, in order: V gene, J gene, clone size, D gene, CDR3 protein, CDR3 DNA. The D gene is left open where the match is weak. Clone size appears in some rows only: once, few, many, or a class for an expanded clone.

TRBV12-3/TRBV12-4	TRBJ1-2	.	.	CASSSQVSGYTF	TGTGCCAGCAGTTCGCAGGTTTCTGGCTACACCTTC
TRBV19	TRBJ2-3	once	.	CASSTQVTGTDTQYF	TGTGCCAGTAGTACGCAGGTAACAGGGACAGATACGCAGTATTTT
TRBV7-9	TRBJ2-7	.	.	CASSLASSYEQYF	TGTGCCAGCAGCTTGGCAAGCTCCTACGAGCAGTACTTC
TRBV9	TRBJ2-3	.	.	CASSAIEDTQYF	TGTGCCAGCAGCGCCATAGAGGATACGCAGTATTTT
TRBV19	TRBJ1-1	.	TRBD1	CASKGTGVFGAFF	TGTGCCAGTAAAGGGACAGGGGTTTTTGGGGCTTTCTTT
TRBV7-9	TRBJ2-7	.	.	CASSLVGEQYF	TGTGCCAGCAGCTTAGTGGGCGAGCAGTACTTC
TRBV7-8	TRBJ2-7	.	TRBD2	CASSYGPGLAGDHEQYF	TGTGCCAGCAGCTACGGACCGGGACTAGCGGGAGACCACGAGCAGTACTTC
TRBV6-6	TRBJ2-7	.	TRBD2	CATKTSGRYEQYF	TGTGCCACCAAAACTAGCGGGAGGTACGAGCAGTACTTC
TRBV28	TRBJ2-1	.	.	CASSLEGMNEQFF	TGTGCCAGCAGTTTAGAGGGAATGAATGAGCAGTTCTTC
TRBV24-1	TRBJ2-1	.	.	CATSDPRINSYNEQFF	TGTGCCACCAGTGACCCCCGAATTAACTCCTACAATGAGCAGTTCTTC
TRBV11-1	TRBJ2-7	once	.	CASSYLGEPYEQYF	TGTGCCAGCAGCTACCTAGGGGAGCCCTACGAGCAGTACTTC
TRBV5-5	TRBJ1-3	.	TRBD1	CASSERDSSGNTIYF	TGTGCCAGCAGCGAACGGGACAGCTCTGGAAACACCATATATTTT
TRBV9	TRBJ2-2	.	TRBD2	CASTGGTGELFF	TGTGCCAGCACGGGGGGCACCGGGGAGCTGTTTTTT
TRBV24-1	TRBJ2-3	.	TRBD1	CATSWGGQGLYF	TGTGCCACCTCCTGGGGGGGACAGGGCTTGTATTTT
TRBV19	TRBJ1-5	.	.	CASKVGGGPQHF	TGTGCCAGTAAAGTGGGTGGGGGGCCCCAGCATTTT
TRBV11-1	TRBJ2-3	.	TRBD2	CASSLAGLAVPDTQYF	TGTGCCAGCAGCTTAGCGGGACTAGCGGTCCCAGATACGCAGTATTTT
TRBV28	TRBJ2-5	.	.	CASSLCRVMAETQYF	TGTGCCAGCAGTTTATGTCGAGTAATGGCGGAGACCCAGTACTTC
TRBV13	TRBJ2-7	few	TRBD2	CASSSFVAGTYEQYF	TGTGCCAGCAGCTCCTTCGTAGCGGGGACCTACGAGCAGTACTTC
TRBV19	TRBJ1-5	few	TRBD1	CASSYRGDQPQHF	TGTGCCAGTAGTTACAGGGGTGATCAGCCCCAGCATTTT
TRBV28	TRBJ1-4	.	.	CASSLGGASNEKLFF	TGTGCCAGCAGTTTAGGCGGGGCGAGTAATGAAAAACTGTTTTTT
TRBV27	TRBJ2-1	.	.	CASSLLAAGNEQFF	TGTGCCAGCAGTTTACTGGCCGCAGGCAATGAGCAGTTCTTC
TRBV13	TRBJ2-2	.	TRBD2	CASSLGLGGRGSSTGELFF	TGTGCCAGCAGCCTAGGACTGGGCGGGAGGGGGAGTTCGACCGGGGAGCTGTTTTTT
TRBV19	TRBJ2-2	.	TRBD1	CASQSDRGSGELFF	TGTGCCTCACAATCTGACAGGGGCTCCGGGGAGCTGTTTTTT
TRBV19	TRBJ2-7	.	.	CASSYMLGSGYEQYF	TGTGCCAGTAGTTACATGCTTGGTAGCGGCTACGAGCAGTACTTC
TRBV4-1	TRBJ2-7	.	TRBD1	CASSHPGQGAKIYEQYF	TGCGCCAGCAGCCACCCGGGACAGGGGGCGAAAATCTACGAGCAGTACTTC
TRBV3-1/TRBV3-2	TRBJ1-2	.	TRBD1	CASSLQGNGYTF	TGTGCCAGCAGCTTACAGGGGAATGGCTACACCTTC